The 17 T cell receptor beta chains in this list originate from one sample, sequenced in a study of control samples from healthy donors and cancer patients. Produced via immunoSEQ multiplex PCR; TCRdb's table is partial and in-frame only. This table holds roughly 400,000 clones, 75% to 95% found once. The sample comprised PBMCs. Every receptor here comes from a man aged 40-49 years with head and neck cancer.

V gene TRBV7-2 combines with J gene TRBJ2-5; D gene ambiguous. In germline, CDR1 is SGHTA, CDR2 FQGNSA. V was clipped by 3 bases and J by 5 bases, with 19 bases between them. This CDR3 contains 16 residues. Here the CDR3 DNA reads TGTGCCAGCAGCTTGAGTGGCAGGAGAAATCGGGAGACCCAGTACTTC. Protein sequence: CASSLSGRRNRETQYF. Based on the CDR3 plus reference TRBV7-2 and TRBJ2-5, the full variable domain is GAGVSQSPSNKVTEKGKDVELRCDPISGHTALYWYRQSLGQGLEFLIYFQGNSAPDKSGLPSDRFSAERTGGSVSTLTIQRTQQEDSAVYLCASSLSGRRNRETQYFGPGTRLLVL.

This chain uses TRBV3-1 (or the pseudogene TRBV3-2) with TRBJ2-7; the D call may be TRBD1 or TRBD2 (5 bases each). This CDR3 is built from 20 residues. The V gene's germline CDR1 is LGHDT and CDR2 YNNKEL (reference sequence). The V end lost 4 bases, the J end lost 0 bases, and 28 bases lay between the germline ends. Here the CDR3 reads CASSPPAQGYLWGSSYEQYF. CDR3 bases: TGTGCCAGCAGCCCGCCCGCGCAGGGTTATTTATGGGGGAGCTCCTACGAGCAGTACTTC.

CDR3 nucleotides: TGCAGCGTTGGGTCCTATGAAAAACTGTTTTTT. It is translated as CSVGSYEKLFF. The chain has TRBV29-1 and TRBJ1-4; D gene uncertain. Germline V lookup: CDR1 SQVTM, CDR2 ANQGSEA. Trimming took off 4 bases at V and 6 bases at J, with 6 bases between the two ends. The CDR3 sequence is 11 residues long.

This chain uses TRBV6-5 with TRBJ2-7; 11 nucleotides line up with TRBD2. The trim removed 6 bases at V and 5 bases at J, leaving 6 bases unmatched. The CDR3 is made up of 14 amino acids. Germline values: CDR1 MNHEY, CDR2 SVGAGI. The CDR3 DNA sequence: TGTGCCAGCAGGTTAGCGGGAGGGCCCAACGAGCAGTACTTC. This codes for CASRLAGGPNEQYF.

The chain recombines TRBV11-2 with TRBJ2-7; either TRBD1 or TRBD2 may supply D (5 bases each). CDR3 length: 14 residues. The germline V gene has CDR1 SGHAT and CDR2 FQNNGV. Trimming took off 6 bases at V and 6 bases at J, with 18 bases between the two ends. The CDR3 DNA follows: TGTGCCAGCAGTCCCGACGGGGCATTCGGCGAGCAGTACTTC. Protein product: CASSPDGAFGEQYF. The whole variable domain, filled in from reference TRBV11-2 and TRBJ2-7, reads EAGVAQSPRYKIIEKRQSVAFWCNPISGHATLYWYQQILGQGPKLLIQFQNNGVVDDSQLPKDRFSAERLKGVDSTLKIQPAKLEDSAVYLCASSPDGAFGEQYFGPGTRLTVT.

The V gene is TRBV7-9, the J gene TRBJ2-7; 10 bases are shared with TRBD1. CDR3 length: 15 amino acids. Germline V gene sequence: CDR1 SEHNR, CDR2 FQNEAQ (reference sequence). Losses at the gene ends were 4 bases for V and 2 bases for J; bases not matched to a gene: 5. The CDR3 loop is CASSWGTGVPYEQYF. DNA for the CDR3: TGTGCCAGCAGCTGGGGGACAGGGGTTCCCTACGAGCAGTACTTC.

This clone was recorded a few times. This sequence joins TRBV15 and TRBJ1-4; TRBD1 matches at 10 bases. CDR1 is LNHNV and CDR2 is YYDKDF in the germline V gene (reference sequence). Trimming cost V 5 bases and J 7 bases; bases outside gene matches: 4. This CDR3 region has 14 residues. CDR3 sequence (DNA): TGTGCCACCAGCCGCGACAGGGGGCGTGAAAAACTGTTTTTT. The encoded protein is CATSRDRGREKLFF.

The V and J genes are TRBV18 and TRBJ2-7, with a weak D call TRBD1 (6 bases). There are 13 residues in the CDR3. Germline V lookup: CDR1 KGHSH, CDR2 LQKENI. V was cut by 3 bases and J by 2 bases, with 8 bases left in between. CDR3 residues: CASSPRGTYEQYF. CDR3 DNA sequence: TGTGCCAGCTCACCCAGGGGCACCTACGAGCAGTACTTC. The full variable domain, with the rest looked up from reference TRBV18 and TRBJ2-7, is NAGVMQNPRHLVRRRGQEARLRCSPMKGHSHVYWYRQLPEEGLKFMVYLQKENIIDESGMPKERFSAEFPKEGPSILRIQQVVRGDSAAYFCASSPRGTYEQYFGPGTRLTVT.

The chain employs TRBV7-9 and TRBJ2-3, with D tentatively TRBD1 or TRBD2 (6 bases each). The V end was cut by 5 bases, the J end by 1 base, with 10 bases between. The CDR3 has 14 amino acids. CDR1 is SEHNR and CDR2 is FQNEAQ in the germline V gene (reference sequence). The chain's CDR3 is CASSAGGRTDTQYF. CDR3 DNA sequence: TGTGCCAGCAGCGCCGGGGGCCGCACAGATACGCAGTATTTT.

The chain joins TRBV19 to TRBJ2-5; no definite D call. CDR1 is LNHDA and CDR2 is SQIVND in the germline V gene (reference sequence). CDR3 size: 14 residues. Trimming pared 3 bases from V and 4 bases from J, leaving 12 bases between. The CDR3 loop is CASSIGQIPETQYF. CDR3 coding DNA: TGTGCCAGTAGTATTGGTCAGATTCCAGAGACCCAGTACTTC.

V usage is TRBV11-2 and J usage is TRBJ1-1; TRBD1 is a possible D gene (5 bases). With 1 base removed from V and 4 bases from J, the gap between germline ends came to 16 bases. Germline V gives CDR1 SGHAT, CDR2 FQNNGV. The CDR3 has 16 amino acids. The CDR3 DNA follows: TGTGCCAGCAGCTTAGGATGGGGCCTGGTTGGCACTGAAGCTTTCTTT. Translating gives CASSLGWGLVGTEAFF.

This CDR3 is CAWSVAGNTIYF. CDR3 coding DNA: TGTGCCTGGAGTGTAGCGGGAAACACCATATATTTT. This chain uses TRBV30 with TRBJ1-3; D gene ambiguous. The germline V and J ends were trimmed by 0 bases and 4 bases, with 4 bases remaining between them. This CDR3 is built from 12 residues. CDR1 GTSNPN and CDR2 SVGIG come from the germline V gene (reference sequence).

The J gene is TRBJ1-4, the V gene TRBV27; TRBD1 aligns across 9 bases. Losses at the gene ends were 5 bases for V and 2 bases for J; bases not matched to a gene: 6. The germline V gene has CDR1 MNHEY and CDR2 SMNVEV (reference sequence). The length of the CDR3 is 16 residues. The CDR3 spells CASSPRDRATNEKLFF. The CDR3 DNA sequence: TGTGCCAGCAGTCCTCGGGACAGGGCTACTAATGAAAAACTGTTTTTT. The full variable domain, rest sourced from reference TRBV27 and TRBJ1-4, is EAQVTQNPRYLITVTGKKLTVTCSQNMNHEYMSWYRQDPGLGLRQIYYSMNVEVTDKGDVPEGYKVSRKEKRNFPLILESPSPNQTSLYFCASSPRDRATNEKLFFGSGTQLSVL.

The rearrangement uses TRBV30 and TRBJ2-7; 9 bases fit TRBD1. CDR1 and CDR2 from the germline V gene are GTSNPN and SVGIG (reference sequence). Trimming removed 6 bases from V and 5 bases from J; junction bases left unmatched: 8. CDR3 size: 13 residues. CDR3: CACQPGQGHEQYF. The DNA for the CDR3 is TGTGCCTGCCAGCCGGGACAGGGTCACGAGCAGTACTTC.

J is TRBJ1-5 and V is TRBV2, with D unresolved. V lost 4 bases and J 2 bases, leaving 6 bases between the germline ends. This CDR3 region has 13 residues. Per germline, CDR1 SNHLY and CDR2 FYNNEI. The CDR3 bases are TGTGCCAGCAGTGGACGGGGCAATCAGCCCCAGCATTTT. The encoded protein is CASSGRGNQPQHF.

The chain uses TRBV5-1 and TRBJ2-7; no firm D call. V dropped 2 bases and J dropped 3 bases, with 3 bases sitting between them. Looked up from germline, CDR1 is SGHRS and CDR2 is YFSETQ. The CDR3 runs to 11 residues. CDR3 amino acids: CASSLNYEQYF. The CDR3 coding sequence is TGCGCCAGCAGCTTAAACTACGAGCAGTACTTC.

V and J are TRBV6-2 or TRBV6-3 and TRBJ1-1; D call uncertain. Germline-derived CDR1 and CDR2 are MNHEY and SVGEGT. Trimming removed 0 bases from V and 3 bases from J, with 14 bases in between. The CDR3 contains 16 residues. CDR3 coding DNA: TGTGCCAGCAGTTACTCCCCGTGGCAGGCCCACACTGAAGCTTTCTTT. Residues: CASSYSPWQAHTEAFF.